What follows describes a single TCR beta chain. V gave up 7 bases and J gave up 3 bases; unmatched junction bases: 5. Germline assignment: CDR1 KGHDR and CDR2 SFDVKD. There are 15 residues in the CDR3. The sample comes from a study of blood T cell repertoires in COVID-19. Looking at the study overall: COVID-19 samples, acute and convalescent, were from the United States, Italy and Spain. T cells, B-cell-depleted T cells, or PBMCs provided the cDNA or gDNA that served as material.

Assay: immunoSEQ multiplex PCR; the TCRdb copy retains only in-frame clones and omits some. The sample lists about 21,000 clones, approximately 80% seen once, with about 6% in the top ten. The clonotype comes from a human donor in a cohort sampled during active COVID-19. The sample comprised peripheral blood. The chain combines TRBV24-1 with TRBJ2-2, with 9 positions matching TRBD1. The CDR3 bases are TGTGCCACCAGCACCGGGACAGGGCACACCGGGGAGCTGTTTTTT. Its translation: CATSTGTGHTGELFF.